This TCR beta chain emerged from a study of cytomegalovirus exposure and HLA in healthy donors. Findings of the study overall: In presence/absence analyses, roughly uniform sequencing depth across donors was assumed. In vitro testing confirmed a few CMV-associated chains as specific for CMV antigens.

The length of the CDR3 is 16 residues. Germline V gene sequence: CDR1 SGHVS, CDR2 FQNEAQ. Unmatched junction bases numbered 5, after V lost 1 base and J lost 1 base. This PCR relied on a set of 60 Vbeta primers and 13 Jbeta primers. Measured with immunoSEQ multiplex PCR; TCRdb has only the in-frame clones, and not every one. The sample has 150,000 to 200,000 clones; over 60% are singletons. A word on this clone: Its matching antigen is unknown.

V gene TRBV7-8 combines with J gene TRBJ2-3; TRBD2 agrees at 7 bases. Sequencing used PBMCs. The origin of this receptor is a woman between 40 and 50 years old in good health and CMV-seronegative. The CDR3 sequence: CASSLDSGLGTDTQYF. CDR3 sequence (DNA): TGTGCCAGCAGCTTAGATAGTGGACTAGGCACAGATACGCAGTATTTT.